These 15 T cell receptor beta chains were sequenced from one sample in a study of OX40 agonist ivuxolimab in advanced cancers. The repertoire was sequenced with immunoSEQ multiplex PCR; TCRdb's copy has only in-frame clones and lacks some. The data hold almost 80,000 clones, with about nine tenths observed a single time. The sequencing used CD4+ or CD8+ T cells sorted from blood, collected in a trial of the OX40 agonist ivuxolimab. The receptors stem from an adult with an advanced solid tumor such as melanoma, head and neck, liver or kidney cancer.

This chain connects TRBV2 to TRBJ2-1, with D hard to call. CDR3 length: 13 residues. Germline V gives CDR1 SNHLY, CDR2 FYNNEI. The ends were cut back, 4 bases at V and 8 bases at J, with 12 bases in the middle. CDR3 nucleotide sequence: TGTGCCAGCAGTGGAGGCAGAAGCCATGAGCAGTTCTTC. As protein: CASSGGRSHEQFF.

This chain links TRBV13 with TRBJ1-3; no clear D. The CDR3 runs 15 residues. Trimming cost V 0 bases and J 0 bases, with 6 bases left between them. CDR1 and CDR2 (germline): PRHDT, FYEKMQ (reference sequence). Here the CDR3 reads CASSLGKSSGNTIYF. The CDR3 DNA sequence: TGTGCCAGCAGCTTAGGGAAAAGCTCTGGAAACACCATATATTTT.

To note about this clone: The junction and the germline gene differ at one end; a read error may be behind it. The chain carries TRBV5-1 and TRBJ2-1; 8 positions agree with TRBD1. Germline lookup yields CDR1 SGHRS and CDR2 YFSETQ. The CDR3 loop spans 15 amino acids. The CDR3 protein is CASSPRTGLYIEQFF. DNA of the CDR3: TGCGCCAGCAGCCCAAGGACAGGGCTCTACATTGAGCAGTTCTTC.

V is TRBV18 and J is TRBJ2-7; D is tentatively TRBD1 or TRBD2 (5 bases each). Germline values: CDR1 KGHSH, CDR2 LQKENI. The CDR3 totals 13 residues. The ends were cut back, 4 bases at V and 6 bases at J, with 13 bases in the middle. The CDR3 coding sequence is TGTGCCAGCTCACGGGACGGGGTGGGCGAGCAGTACTTC. Residues: CASSRDGVGEQYF.

The gene calls are TRBV7-6 and TRBJ2-7; 7 bases are shared with TRBD2. CDR3 size: 17 residues. Losses at the gene ends were 1 base for V and 0 bases for J; bases not matched to a gene: 9. Germline CDR1 SGHVS, CDR2 FNYEAQ. CDR3 DNA: TGTGCCAGCAGCTTAGATGCGAGGGCTAGCGGCTCCTACGAGCAGTACTTC. Its protein product is CASSLDARASGSYEQYF.

This rearrangement joins TRBV5-8 to TRBJ1-4; a weak D match, TRBD1 (5 bases). The V end was cut by 0 bases, the J end by 4 bases, with 16 bases between. The CDR3 extends over 17 amino acids. CDR1 is SGHTS, CDR2 YDEGEE, per germline. CDR3: CASSLEMGGFLNEKLFF. CDR3 nucleotide sequence: TGTGCCAGCAGCTTGGAAATGGGGGGGTTCCTTAATGAAAAACTGTTTTTT.

V gene TRBV5-6 combines with J gene TRBJ2-7; TRBD1 might be the D (5 bases). The CDR3 loop spans 14 amino acids. Germline V gene sequence: CDR1 SGHDT, CDR2 YYEEEE. Trimming stripped 6 bases from V and 3 bases from J, with 16 bases between. DNA for the CDR3: TGTGCCAGCAAAACCCTGCAGGGTAACTACGAGCAGTACTTC. Translation: CASKTLQGNYEQYF.

The J gene is TRBJ1-3, the V gene TRBV18, with a possible D match to TRBD1 (6 bases). CDR1 is KGHSH and CDR2 is LQKENI in the germline V gene. The CDR3 is 16 amino acids. The V and J ends lost 0 bases and 3 bases respectively, with 12 bases between them. CDR3 sequence: CASSPPGQYGGNTIYF. The CDR3 bases are TGTGCCAGCTCACCACCAGGACAGTATGGTGGAAACACCATATATTTT.

The V call is TRBV13, the J call TRBJ2-3; 9 nucleotides align to TRBD2. CDR3 length equals 18 residues. The ends lost 5 bases at V and 4 bases at J; junction bases unmatched: 16. Germline-derived CDR1 and CDR2 are PRHDT and FYEKMQ (reference sequence). CDR3: CASSAPGRWREGSDTQYF. The CDR3 coding sequence is TGTGCCAGCAGCGCACCTGGAAGATGGCGGGAGGGGTCAGATACGCAGTATTTT.

Only one count was recorded for this clone. The CDR3 bases are TGTGCCAGCAGCCCTAATGGTCCTCAAGAGACCCAGTACTTC. It codes for CASSPNGPQETQYF. This chain uses TRBV11-2 with TRBJ2-5; D not certain. V was clipped by 5 bases and J by 2 bases, with 12 bases between them. Germline CDR1 is SGHAT and CDR2 is FQNNGV. The CDR3 has 14 residues. Drawing the rest from reference TRBV11-2 and TRBJ2-5, the complete variable domain is EAGVAQSPRYKIIEKRQSVAFWCNPISGHATLYWYQQILGQGPKLLIQFQNNGVVDDSQLPKDRFSAERLKGVDSTLKIQPAKLEDSAVYLCASSPNGPQETQYFGPGTRLLVL.

The CDR3 nucleotides read TGCAGCGTTGAAGGGGGCGTGGACACTGAAGCTTTCTTT. Encoded protein: CSVEGGVDTEAFF. The V gene is TRBV29-1, the J gene TRBJ1-1; D possibly corresponds to TRBD1 (5 bases). The CDR3 loop spans 13 amino acids. Trimming stripped 1 base from V and 3 bases from J, with 9 bases between. The germline V gene has CDR1 SQVTM and CDR2 ANQGSEA.

The chain combines TRBV5-4 with TRBJ1-1, with D possibly being TRBD1 (5 bases). The V end was cut by 4 bases, the J end by 4 bases, with 11 bases between. This CDR3 is 13 amino acids long. Germline assignment: CDR1 SGHNT and CDR2 YYREEE (reference sequence). CDR3 in DNA: TGTGCCAGCAGCAGGGACTATAGCACTGAAGCTTTCTTT. Residues: CASSRDYSTEAFF.

The chain has TRBV10-1 and TRBJ2-1; D perhaps matches TRBD2 (7 bases). The CDR3 spans 17 residues. The V end lost 3 bases, the J end lost 2 bases, and 17 bases lay between the germline ends. Germline V lookup: CDR1 WNHNN, CDR2 SYGVQD (reference sequence). CDR3 nucleotide sequence: TGCGCCAGCAGTGACTCTGGGCGAGGGGGGGCCTACAATGAGCAGTTCTTC. This encodes CASSDSGRGGAYNEQFF.

This chain joins TRBV9 and TRBJ2-4, with TRBD1 matching 10 bases. The CDR3 contains 16 residues. V lost 4 bases, J lost 0 bases, and 4 bases stayed unmatched. CDR1 is SGDLS, CDR2 YYNGEE, per germline. CDR3 coding DNA: TGTGCCAGCAGCTCGGGACAGGGGCTAGCCAAAAACATTCAGTACTTC. Its translation: CASSSGQGLAKNIQYF. The full variable domain, with the rest looked up from reference TRBV9 and TRBJ2-4, is DSGVTQTPKHLITATGQRVTLRCSPRSGDLSVYWYQQSLDQGLQFLIQYYNGEERAKGNILERFSAQQFPDLHSELNLSSLELGDSALYFCASSSGQGLAKNIQYFGAGTRLSVL.

On this clone: A read error may produce the germline difference seen at one junction end. The chain employs TRBV10-3 and TRBJ2-4, with 9 nucleotides matching TRBD1. Germline V gene sequence: CDR1 ENHRY, CDR2 SYGVKD. The CDR3 extends over 12 amino acids. In DNA form, the CDR3 reads TGTGCCATCCGGGACAGGGAAAATATTCAGTACTTC. Amino acids: CAIRDRENIQYF.